These 22 T cell receptor beta chains were all obtained from the same sample, sequenced in a study of blood T cell repertoires in COVID-19. Measured with immunoSEQ multiplex PCR; TCRdb has only the in-frame clones, and not every one. There are about 210,000 clones in the sample; over 75% occur only once, and 4.5% to 5.5% lies in the top ten. Source material: peripheral blood. The receptors were sampled from a woman aged 35 to 49 with acute or convalescent COVID-19.

The chain has TRBV5-4 and TRBJ1-1, with D possibly being TRBD1 (6 bases). Trimming took 4 bases from V and 0 from J, leaving 16 bases between them. The CDR3 is made up of 16 amino acids. Germline CDR1 SGHNT, CDR2 YYREEE (reference sequence). This CDR3 is CASSARTGTMNTEAFF. CDR3 DNA: TGTGCCAGCAGCGCCCGCACCGGGACAATGAACACTGAAGCTTTCTTT.

The V call is TRBV11-2, the J call TRBJ2-3; maybe TRBD2 (5 bases). The CDR3 has 13 amino acids. Trimming removed 4 bases from V and 4 bases from J, with 9 bases in between. Germline V CDR1 and CDR2: SGHAT, FQNNGV. CDR3 sequence: CASSWELADTQYF. In DNA form, the CDR3 reads TGTGCCAGCAGCTGGGAGCTGGCAGATACGCAGTATTTT.

The gene calls are TRBV19 and TRBJ2-3, with TRBD2 as a possible D gene (5 bases). V was pared by 2 bases and J by 4 bases, with 13 bases between. This CDR3 is built from 15 residues. Looked up from germline, CDR1 is LNHDA and CDR2 is SQIVND (reference sequence). The CDR3 loop reads CASSISGSPADTQYF. The CDR3 nucleotides are TGTGCCAGTAGTATAAGCGGCAGCCCTGCAGATACGCAGTATTTT.

The chain combines TRBV2 with TRBJ2-2; 7 positions agree with TRBD2. The V gene end was trimmed by 3 bases and the J gene end by 5 bases; junction bases not matched to a gene: 6. Germline V gene data show CDR1 as SNHLY and CDR2 as FYNNEI. The CDR3 has 15 residues. CDR3 DNA sequence: TGTGCCAGCAGTGAGAGCGGGGCGGGGACCGGGGAGCTGTTTTTT. This sequence encodes CASSESGAGTGELFF.

This clone was counted between two and nine times. The gene calls are TRBV5-1 and TRBJ1-1; no clear D gene. Looked up from germline, CDR1 is SGHRS and CDR2 is YFSETQ. The CDR3 is made up of 14 amino acids. V dropped 0 bases and J dropped 0 bases, with 6 bases sitting between them. CDR3 nucleotide sequence: TGCGCCAGCAGCTTGGACGGGATGAACACTGAAGCTTTCTTT. Protein: CASSLDGMNTEAFF.

V gene TRBV19 combines with J gene TRBJ1-1; 10 positions match TRBD1. Germline V gives CDR1 LNHDA, CDR2 SQIVND (reference sequence). The CDR3 has 15 amino acids. The ends lost 6 bases at V and 4 bases at J; junction bases unmatched: 8. The CDR3 DNA reads as TGTGCCAGTAGATACGGGACAGGGGTCGGCACTGAAGCTTTCTTT. Its translation: CASRYGTGVGTEAFF.

This rearrangement joins TRBV9 to TRBJ1-1; a weak D match, TRBD1 (5 bases). V lost 4 bases, J lost 1 base, and 11 bases lay in between. Germline V gene sequence: CDR1 SGDLS, CDR2 YYNGEE. The CDR3 totals 14 residues. CDR3 in DNA: TGTGCCAGCAGCCCAAGACAGAAGAACACTGAAGCTTTCTTT. It specifies CASSPRQKNTEAFF.

The V gene is TRBV30, the J gene TRBJ1-5, with TRBD1 as a possible D gene (5 bases). The CDR3 is 14 amino acids. The germline V gene has CDR1 GTSNPN and CDR2 SVGIG (reference sequence). V lost 3 bases to trimming and J lost 5 bases, with 14 bases between them. CDR3 DNA: TGTGCCTGGAGCGGGCCCAGGGCATATCAGCCCCAGCATTTT. Protein product: CAWSGPRAYQPQHF.

The V call is TRBV24-1, the J call TRBJ2-1; D is perhaps TRBD1 (5 bases). Trimming took 9 bases from V and 6 from J, leaving 17 bases between them. The length of the CDR3 is 14 residues. Germline CDR1 and CDR2: KGHDR and SFDVKD. CDR3 region: CATRASQGINEQFF. In DNA, the CDR3 is TGTGCCACCCGCGCTTCTCAGGGAATCAATGAGCAGTTCTTC.

The chain links TRBV3-1 (or the pseudogene TRBV3-2) to TRBJ2-1; D possibly corresponds to TRBD2 (6 bases). V was trimmed by 0 bases and J by 11 bases, leaving 17 bases between them. The CDR3 covers 15 residues. CDR1 LGHDT and CDR2 YNNKEL come from the germline V gene (reference sequence). The DNA of the CDR3 is TGTGCCAGCAGCCAAGAAGGGAGGCTCCTTGGCAAGCAGTTCTTC. It codes for CASSQEGRLLGKQFF.

This clone was detected once. The V and J genes are TRBV11-3 and TRBJ2-3; weak D call: TRBD1 (5 bases). The CDR3 runs to 13 residues. From germline, CDR1 is SGHNT and CDR2 YENEEA. V dropped 5 bases and J dropped 9 bases, with 15 bases sitting between them. The CDR3 DNA sequence: TGTGCCAGCAGCGTCAATCAGGGTGGCACGCAGTATTTT. Translated: CASSVNQGGTQYF.

The chain has TRBV6-5 and TRBJ2-7; TRBD1 might be the D (7 bases). Germline lookup yields CDR1 MNHEY and CDR2 SVGAGI. Trimming cost V 6 bases and J 7 bases, with 19 bases left between them. The CDR3 extends over 14 amino acids. The CDR3 DNA reads TGTGCCAGCAGGTCCGGAGGGACAGCCGGTGAGCAGTACGTC. Encoded protein: CASRSGGTAGEQYV.

The genes are TRBV2 and TRBJ1-5; D remains unclear. The germline gives CDR1 SNHLY, CDR2 FYNNEI. CDR3 size: 13 residues. Trimming took off 6 bases at V and 1 base at J, with 7 bases between the two ends. CDR3 loop: CASRGDSNQPQHF. The CDR3 DNA sequence: TGTGCCAGCAGGGGCGACAGCAATCAGCCCCAGCATTTT.

The V call is TRBV3-1 (or the pseudogene TRBV3-2), the J call TRBJ1-4; 7 nucleotides line up with TRBD1. The CDR3 is made up of 13 amino acids. Germline CDR1 and CDR2: LGHDT and YNNKEL (reference sequence). V shed 4 bases, J shed 8 bases, and the junction held 4 bases outside the gene matches. This CDR3 is CASSPTGREKLFF. The CDR3, as DNA: TGTGCCAGCAGCCCGACAGGGAGAGAAAAACTGTTTTTT.

This clone was detected once. The chain links TRBV5-1 to TRBJ2-2, with 7 bases identical to TRBD1. The CDR3 contains 16 residues. Trimming removed 5 bases from V and 5 bases from J; junction bases left unmatched: 12. CDR1 is SGHRS and CDR2 is YFSETQ in the germline V gene. In DNA, the CDR3 is TGCGCCAGCAGGTCCACACAGGGGTCGGTAACCGGGGAGCTGTTTTTT. Encoded protein: CASRSTQGSVTGELFF.

The genes are TRBV6-4 and TRBJ1-2; 7 nucleotides match TRBD1. The germline CDR1 and CDR2 sequences are MRHNA and SNTAGT. The CDR3 runs 16 residues. V gave up 0 bases and J gave up 6 bases; unmatched junction bases: 10. The DNA of the CDR3 is TGTGCCAGCAGTGACTCGGAGGGGGCGCGCGGAAATGGCTACACCTTC. Protein sequence: CASSDSEGARGNGYTF.

The V gene is TRBV12-3 or TRBV12-4, the J gene TRBJ1-6; D possibly corresponds to TRBD1 (5 bases). V was pared by 2 bases and J by 13 bases, with 9 bases between. This CDR3 has 12 amino acids. For the CDR3, the DNA is TGTGCCAGCAGTTTATTGGGGCGCCCCCTCCACTTT. This encodes CASSLLGRPLHF.

This sequence joins TRBV11-3 and TRBJ1-2; 8 bases line up with TRBD1. Germline trimming cut 5 bases from V and 2 bases from J; bases unmatched to any gene: 10. This CDR3 spans 16 amino acids. The V gene's germline CDR1 is SGHNT and CDR2 YENEEA. CDR3 amino acids: CASSGGPTGVNYGYTF. Written as DNA, the CDR3 is TGTGCCAGCAGCGGCGGACCGACAGGGGTCAACTATGGCTACACCTTC.

This clone was detected only once. The rearrangement uses TRBV7-9 and TRBJ2-3, with 8 nucleotides matching TRBD2. Germline V gives CDR1 SEHNR, CDR2 FQNEAQ (reference sequence). This CDR3 has 16 residues. Trimming took 7 bases from V and 3 from J; bases not matched to a gene: 12. CDR3 DNA: TGTGCCAGCACTCGATCCCGGGGGGGGGTTACAGATACGCAGTATTTT. This translates into CASTRSRGGVTDTQYF.

The chain couples TRBV12-3 or TRBV12-4 to TRBJ2-7; the D gene is possibly TRBD1 (6 bases). V gave up 9 bases and J gave up 7 bases, with 16 bases separating them. There are 12 residues in the CDR3. CDR3 sequence (DNA): TGTGCCAGTCAAAGGGGGAATGGGGAGCAGTACGTC. Protein sequence: CASQRGNGEQYV.

The V call is TRBV6-5, the J call TRBJ1-4, with TRBD1 matching over 8 bases. V was pared by 7 bases and J by 7 bases, with 8 bases of the junction left unmatched. This CDR3 has 14 residues. Germline-derived CDR1 and CDR2 are MNHEY and SVGAGI. CDR3: CASNRQGSAEKLFF. In nucleotides, the CDR3 is TGTGCCAGCAATAGACAGGGGTCGGCTGAAAAACTGTTTTTT.

The chain recombines TRBV5-1 with TRBJ1-4, with 8 bases aligning to TRBD1. The CDR3 loop spans 16 amino acids. Germline V gene sequence: CDR1 SGHRS, CDR2 YFSETQ. J was trimmed by 4 bases and V by 2 bases; bases with no gene match: 7. The DNA of the CDR3 is TGCGCCAGCAGCTTAAGCAGGGGGCGCTTTAATGAAAAACTGTTTTTT. Translated, it gives CASSLSRGRFNEKLFF.